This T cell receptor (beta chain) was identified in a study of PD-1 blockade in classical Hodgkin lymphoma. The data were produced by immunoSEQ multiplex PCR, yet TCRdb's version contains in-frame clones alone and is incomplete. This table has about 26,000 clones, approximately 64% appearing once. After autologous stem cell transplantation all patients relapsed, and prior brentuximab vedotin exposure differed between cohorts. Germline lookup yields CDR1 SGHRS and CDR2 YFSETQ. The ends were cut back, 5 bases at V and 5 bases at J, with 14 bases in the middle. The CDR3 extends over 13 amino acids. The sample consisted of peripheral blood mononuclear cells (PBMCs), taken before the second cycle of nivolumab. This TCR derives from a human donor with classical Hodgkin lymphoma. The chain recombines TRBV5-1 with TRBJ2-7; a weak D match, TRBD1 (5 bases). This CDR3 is CASSLGAKDEQYF. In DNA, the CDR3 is TGCGCCAGCAGTTTAGGGGCCAAGGACGAGCAGTACTTC.